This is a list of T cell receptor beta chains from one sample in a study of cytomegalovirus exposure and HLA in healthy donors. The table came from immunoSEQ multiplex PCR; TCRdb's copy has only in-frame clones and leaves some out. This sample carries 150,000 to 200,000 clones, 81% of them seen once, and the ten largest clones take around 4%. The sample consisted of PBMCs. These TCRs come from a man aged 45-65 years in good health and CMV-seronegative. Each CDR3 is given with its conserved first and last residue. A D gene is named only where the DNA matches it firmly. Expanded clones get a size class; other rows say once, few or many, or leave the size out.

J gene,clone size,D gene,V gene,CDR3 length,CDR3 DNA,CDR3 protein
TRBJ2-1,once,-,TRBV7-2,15,TGTGCCAGCAGCTTGGGGCCAGAACCATACAATGAGCAGTTCTTC,CASSLGPEPYNEQFF
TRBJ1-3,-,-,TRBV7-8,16,TGTGCCAGCAGCTCGGCGGGACGGTTTTCTGGAAACACCATATATTTT,CASSSAGRFSGNTIYF
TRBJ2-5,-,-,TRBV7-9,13,TGTGCCAGCAGCCCAGGACTATCAGGGACCCAGTACTTC,CASSPGLSGTQYF
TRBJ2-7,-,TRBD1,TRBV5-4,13,TGTGCCAGCTCCGGGACAGGATCATACGAGCAGTACTTC,CASSGTGSYEQYF
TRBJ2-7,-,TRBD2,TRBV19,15,TGTGCCAGTAGTGGTACTAGCGGGGGAGTCTACGAGCAGTACTTC,CASSGTSGGVYEQYF
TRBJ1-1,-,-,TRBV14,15,TGTGCCAGCAGCCAAGTAGGGGCGATGAACACTGAAGCTTTCTTT,CASSQVGAMNTEAFF
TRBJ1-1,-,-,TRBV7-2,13,TGTGCCAGCACCTTAGGAGGAGCCGCTGAAGCTTTCTTT,CASTLGGAAEAFF
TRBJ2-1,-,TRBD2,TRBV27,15,TGTGCCAGCAGAGACCTTGGACTAGCGGGGTATGAGCAGTTCTTC,CASRDLGLAGYEQFF
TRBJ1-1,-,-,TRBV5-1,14,TGCGCCAGCAGCTTGGCTGGGGGAGGCACTGAAGCTTTCTTT,CASSLAGGGTEAFF
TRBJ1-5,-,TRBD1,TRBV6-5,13,TGTGCCAGCAAAGGACCAGGGGGACAGCCCCAGCATTTT,CASKGPGGQPQHF
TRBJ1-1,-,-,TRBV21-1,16,TGTGCCAGCAGCAAAGCGGCGGGAATCAGGAACACTGAAGCTTTCTTT,CASSKAAGIRNTEAFF
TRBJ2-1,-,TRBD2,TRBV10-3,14,TGTGCCATCAGTGAAAGCGGGGCTTACAATGAGCAGTTCTTC,CAISESGAYNEQFF
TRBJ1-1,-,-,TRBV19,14,TGTGCCAGTAGTATCAGGGGCGGAGGCACTGAAGCTTTCTTT,CASSIRGGGTEAFF
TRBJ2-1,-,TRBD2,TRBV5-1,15,TGCGCCAGCAGCGTCACTAGCGGGATCTACAATGAGCAGTTCTTC,CASSVTSGIYNEQFF
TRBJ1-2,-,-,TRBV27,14,TGTGCCAGCAGCCAAAAGGCCGAGGGCTATGGCTACACCTTC,CASSQKAEGYGYTF
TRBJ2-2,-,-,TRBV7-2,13,TGTGCCAGCAGCTTAGGGCCGATTGGGGAGCTGTTTTTT,CASSLGPIGELFF
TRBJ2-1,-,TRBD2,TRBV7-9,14,TGTGCCAGCAGCCCCGGGGGGGCATTAAACGAGCAGTTCTTC,CASSPGGALNEQFF
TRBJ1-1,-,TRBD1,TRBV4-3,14,TGCGCCAGCAGCCGGACAGGTGGGGCCACTGAAGCTTTCTTT,CASSRTGGATEAFF
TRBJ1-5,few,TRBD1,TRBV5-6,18,TGTGCCAGCAGCTACCAATGGGACAGCCAAGGCTTCAATCAGCCCCAGCATTTT,CASSYQWDSQGFNQPQHF
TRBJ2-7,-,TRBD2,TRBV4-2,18,TGTGCCAGCAGCCATCCTAACACCGGGACTAGCGCCTCCTACGAGCAGTACTTC,CASSHPNTGTSASYEQYF
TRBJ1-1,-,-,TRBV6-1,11,TGTGCCAGCAGTGAAAGGGGTGGAGCTTTCTTT,CASSERGGAFF
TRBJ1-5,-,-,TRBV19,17,TGTGCCAGTAGTATGTCCCCTCGGCAGGGGTTCGGTCAGCCCCAGCATTTT,CASSMSPRQGFGQPQHF
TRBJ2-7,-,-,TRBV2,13,TGTGCCAGCAATGTTGGGGCTTCCTACGAGCAGTACTTC,CASNVGASYEQYF
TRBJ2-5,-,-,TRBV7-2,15,TGTGCCAGCAGCTTAAGTGGGACAACCCAAGAGACCCAGTACTTC,CASSLSGTTQETQYF
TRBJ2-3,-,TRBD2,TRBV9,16,TGTGCCAGCAGCGTAGGCGGGGGGGTGGTCTCGGATACGCAGTATTTT,CASSVGGGVVSDTQYF
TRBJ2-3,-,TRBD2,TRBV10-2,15,TGCGCCAGCAGTGATGGGGCGGGGGGGCCAGATACGCAGTATTTT,CASSDGAGGPDTQYF
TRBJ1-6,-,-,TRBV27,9,TGTGCCAGGGAGTCACCCCTCCACTTT,CARESPLHF
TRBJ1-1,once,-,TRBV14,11,TGTGCCAGCAGCTGGAGCACTGAAGCTTTCTTT,CASSWSTEAFF
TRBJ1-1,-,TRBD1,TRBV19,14,TGTGCCAGTAGTATTTGGCAGGGGGCACCCTCGACTTTCTTT,CASSIWQGAPSTFF
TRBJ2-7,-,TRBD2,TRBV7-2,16,TGTGCCAGCAGCCCTCCCTCCGGCAGGGACTATTACGAGCAGTACTTC,CASSPPSGRDYYEQYF
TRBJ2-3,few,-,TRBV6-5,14,TGTGCCAGCAGTTTAACGGAGGGGAAAGATACGCAGTATTTT,CASSLTEGKDTQYF
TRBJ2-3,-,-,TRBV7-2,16,TGTGCCAGCAGCTGGGGGGAGGTAGCGGGCACAGATACGCAGTATTTT,CASSWGEVAGTDTQYF
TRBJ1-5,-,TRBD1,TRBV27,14,TGTGCCAGCAGTCGGGACAGCCCATATCAGCCCCAGCATTTT,CASSRDSPYQPQHF
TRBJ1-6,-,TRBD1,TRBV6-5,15,TGTGCCAGCAGTAAGGACAGGGCAACTAATTCACCCCTCCACTTT,CASSKDRATNSPLHF
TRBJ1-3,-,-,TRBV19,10,TGTGCCACACACGGAAACACCATATATTTT,CATHGNTIYF
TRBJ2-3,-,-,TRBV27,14,TGTGCCAGCAGTCTATTATTGAGCACAGATACGCAGTATTTT,CASSLLLSTDTQYF
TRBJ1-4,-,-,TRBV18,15,TGTGCCAGCTCACCACCGGGGAGGACTAATGAAAAACTGTTTTTT,CASSPPGRTNEKLFF
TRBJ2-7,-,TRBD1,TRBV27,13,TGTGCCAGCAGTTTCCGGGACAGGGACGAGCAGTACTTC,CASSFRDRDEQYF
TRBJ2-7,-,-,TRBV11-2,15,TGTGCCAGCAGCTTAGCGGGATTACTTACCTACGAGCAGTACTTC,CASSLAGLLTYEQYF
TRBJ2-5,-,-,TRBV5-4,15,TGTGCCAGCAGCGCCGGCCAGGGTCTTATCGAGACCCAGTACTTC,CASSAGQGLIETQYF
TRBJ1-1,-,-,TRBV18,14,TGTGCCAGCTCCCCCGTGAGGGTGGAAACTGAAGCTTTCTTT,CASSPVRVETEAFF
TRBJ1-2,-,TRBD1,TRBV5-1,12,TGCGCCAGCAGCACAGGGGAAAATGGCTACACCTTC,CASSTGENGYTF
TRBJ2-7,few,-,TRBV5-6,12,TGTGCCAGCAAAGACAGCTCCTACGAGCAGTACTTC,CASKDSSYEQYF
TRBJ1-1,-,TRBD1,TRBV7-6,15,TGTGCCAGCAGCCGCCCAGGACAGGGGGACACTGAAGCTTTCTTT,CASSRPGQGDTEAFF
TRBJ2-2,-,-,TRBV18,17,TGTGCCAGCTCACCGCTACAGGGTGTTCAGCGGACCGGGGAGCTGTTTTTT,CASSPLQGVQRTGELFF
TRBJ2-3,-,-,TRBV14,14,TGTGCCAGCAGCCAAGATCAGAACACAGATACGCAGTATTTT,CASSQDQNTDTQYF
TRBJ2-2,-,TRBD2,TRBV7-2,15,TGTGCCAGCAGCGCCTTAGCGGGGGCGACCGGGGAGCTGTTTTTT,CASSALAGATGELFF
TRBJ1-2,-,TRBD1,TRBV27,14,TGTGCCAGCAGTTTAAAGAGGGACAGAGATGGCTACACCTTC,CASSLKRDRDGYTF